The 32 T cell receptor beta chains in this list originate from one sample, sequenced in a study of cytomegalovirus exposure and HLA in healthy donors. Both 60 Vbeta primers and 13 Jbeta primers went into the PCR. The method was immunoSEQ multiplex PCR; TCRdb's version includes in-frame clones alone and lacks a portion of them. Of 100,000 to 120,000 clones listed, over 65% were seen once; the top ten hold roughly 13%. Sequencing input: PBMCs. The receptors originated from a man younger than 40 in good health and CMV-seropositive.

With respect to this clone: At one of its ends the junction is not consistent with the germline gene, which may arise from a read error. The V and J genes are TRBV7-7 and TRBJ2-2, with 7 bases identical to TRBD1. This CDR3 contains 14 residues. CDR1 and CDR2 (germline): SSHAT, FNYEAQ (reference sequence). CDR3 loop: CASSYQTGPGELFF. CDR3 DNA sequence: TGTGCTAGCAGCTACCAGACAGGGCCCGGGGAGCTGTTTTTT.

This clone is a singleton in its sample. The J gene is TRBJ1-1, the V gene TRBV25-1, with D maybe TRBD1 (5 bases). Per germline, CDR1 MGHDK and CDR2 SYGVNS. The CDR3 is made up of 13 amino acids. The V end lost 4 bases, the J end lost 2 bases, and 8 bases lay between the germline ends. CDR3 in amino acids: CASSAGHNTEAFF. For the CDR3, the DNA is TGTGCCAGCAGTGCCGGACACAACACTGAAGCTTTCTTT.

The chain recombines TRBV18 with TRBJ1-5, with 8 bases fitting TRBD1. Germline assignment: CDR1 KGHSH and CDR2 LQKENI. V dropped 4 bases and J dropped 8; count of bases not matched to a gene: 13. This CDR3 region has 16 residues. Here the CDR3 reads CASSLERPGGYKPQHF. The CDR3 DNA sequence: TGTGCCAGCTCACTAGAACGCCCAGGGGGCTATAAGCCCCAGCATTTT.

The CDR3 region has the DNA TGTGCCAGCAGTTTTCCCCCGGGCACCGGGGAGCTGTTTTTT. Translated, it gives CASSFPPGTGELFF. This chain joins TRBV27 and TRBJ2-2; D uncertain. V was pared by 3 bases and J by 4 bases, with 9 bases between. The CDR3 consists of 14 residues. Germline lookup yields CDR1 MNHEY and CDR2 SMNVEV (reference sequence).

The V call is TRBV30, the J call TRBJ1-2; D is unclear. The CDR3 loop spans 14 amino acids. Germline V gene data show CDR1 as GTSNPN and CDR2 as SVGIG (reference sequence). V was shortened by 2 bases and J by 7 bases, with 17 bases between the two germline ends. CDR3 nucleotide sequence: TGTGCCTGGAGTCTCCCCGGGGTCTTAGGTGGCTACACCTTC. Its translation is CAWSLPGVLGGYTF.

The sample holds one count of this clone. The rearrangement links TRBV9 to TRBJ1-1; 7 positions match TRBD1. Germline values: CDR1 SGDLS, CDR2 YYNGEE. The trim removed 0 bases at V and 5 bases at J, leaving 4 bases unmatched. This CDR3 is 14 amino acids long. For the CDR3, the DNA is TGTGCCAGCAGCGTAGAGGGGGCTTATACTGAAGCTTTCTTT. Translating it yields CASSVEGAYTEAFF.

This chain joins TRBV9 and TRBJ2-3; D is unresolved. V was trimmed by 1 base and J by 0 bases, leaving 6 bases between them. CDR3 length: 14 residues. Germline loops: CDR1 SGDLS, CDR2 YYNGEE. This CDR3 reads CASSVWASTDTQYF. CDR3 bases: TGTGCCAGCAGCGTATGGGCTAGCACAGATACGCAGTATTTT.

The J gene is TRBJ1-1, the V gene TRBV5-1, with D tentatively TRBD1 (5 bases). The CDR3 runs to 14 residues. The V and J ends lost 2 bases and 1 base respectively, with 9 bases between them. CDR1 and CDR2 from the germline V gene are SGHRS and YFSETQ. For the CDR3, the DNA is TGCGCCAGCAGCTTAAGACAGACGAACACTGAAGCTTTCTTT. It translates to CASSLRQTNTEAFF.

V is TRBV5-6 and J is TRBJ1-4; the D is unclear. V was trimmed by 4 bases and J by 2 bases, leaving 15 bases between them. This CDR3 has 16 residues. CDR1 and CDR2 (germline): SGHDT, YYEEEE. CDR3 in amino acids: CASSTPSRETNEKLFF. CDR3 coding DNA: TGTGCCAGCAGCACCCCGTCGAGGGAGACTAATGAAAAACTGTTTTTT. Full variable domain (remainder filled in from reference TRBV5-6 and TRBJ1-4): DAGVTQSPTHLIKTRGQQVTLRCSPKSGHDTVSWYQQALGQGPQFIFQYYEEEERQRGNFPDRFSGHQFPNYSSELNVNALLLGDSALYLCASSTPSRETNEKLFFGSGTQLSVL.

The V and J genes are TRBV11-2 and TRBJ1-2; 9 positions agree with TRBD1. Germline-derived CDR1 and CDR2 are SGHAT and FQNNGV. The CDR3 is 15 amino acids. The V and J ends lost 7 bases and 4 bases, in that order; junction bases with no gene match: 10. The CDR3 region has the DNA TGTGCCAGCACCATATCGGGACAGGGAATCTATGGCTACACCTTC. It codes for CASTISGQGIYGYTF.

CDR3 sequence reads: CASSQVWGGRGGTQETQYF. The DNA of the CDR3 is TGCGCCAGCAGCCAAGTGTGGGGGGGGCGGGGGGGTACGCAAGAGACCCAGTACTTC. The chain is built from TRBV4-3 and TRBJ2-5, with 9 bases identical to TRBD2. Germline V gene lookup returns CDR1 LGHNA and CDR2 YSLEER. With V trimmed by 1 base and J by 2 bases, 14 bases remained unmatched. The CDR3 covers 19 residues.

This clone has a single count. The chain combines TRBV6-5 with TRBJ2-7; D is unresolved. There are 14 residues in the CDR3. CDR1 is MNHEY, CDR2 SVGAGI, per germline. The V end lost 6 bases, the J end lost 0 bases, and 12 bases lay between the germline ends. The CDR3 DNA sequence: TGTGCCAGCAGGTCAGACTGGAGCTCCTACGAGCAGTACTTC. Amino acids: CASRSDWSSYEQYF.

This chain connects TRBV4-1 to TRBJ1-1; D not certain. Germline CDR1 MGHRA, CDR2 YSYEKL. This CDR3 region has 14 residues. Trimming took 5 bases from V and 0 from J, leaving 10 bases between them. Here the CDR3 reads CASSYRTVNTEAFF. In DNA, the CDR3 is TGCGCCAGCAGCTACCGTACGGTGAACACTGAAGCTTTCTTT.

The CDR3 loop reads CASSLGQLYNEQFF. The CDR3 DNA is TGTGCCAGCAGCTTAGGACAGCTCTACAATGAGCAGTTCTTC. The chain links TRBV7-2 to TRBJ2-1; weak D call: TRBD1 (5 bases). The CDR3 has 14 amino acids. V was shortened by 1 base and J by 3 bases, with 7 bases between the two germline ends. Germline loops: CDR1 SGHTA, CDR2 FQGNSA.

This clone was counted between two and nine times. The CDR3 loop reads CASSSPGADTNEKLFF. In DNA form, the CDR3 reads TGTGCCAGCAGTTCTCCAGGGGCGGACACTAATGAAAAACTGTTTTTT. The chain uses TRBV28 and TRBJ1-4; weak D call: TRBD1 (6 bases). The CDR3 runs 16 residues. Germline CDR1 reads MDHEN; CDR2 reads SYDVKM. Trimming shortened V by 4 bases and J by 2 bases, and 14 bases separated the two germline ends.

V gene TRBV4-3 combines with J gene TRBJ1-6; no definite D call. Germline-derived CDR1 and CDR2 are LGHNA and YSLEER. The CDR3 is 17 amino acids. V lost 0 bases, J lost 2 bases, and 11 bases lay in between. In DNA, the CDR3 is TGCGCCAGCAGCCAAGACCTCGGAGAGACCTATAATTCACCCCTCCACTTT. Its protein is CASSQDLGETYNSPLHF.

This clone was seen a few times. The chain carries TRBV4-1 and TRBJ2-6, with 9 bases fitting TRBD1. The V gene's germline CDR1 is MGHRA and CDR2 YSYEKL. V lost 4 bases to trimming and J lost 3 bases; unmatched junction nucleotides: 10. CDR3 length equals 18 residues. The CDR3 nucleotides are TGCGCCAGCAGCCGACCCGGACAGGGGAGTAGTGGGGCCAACGTCCTGACTTTC. Translation gives CASSRPGQGSSGANVLTF.

The chain couples TRBV28 to TRBJ1-1, with a possible D match to TRBD1 (5 bases). The length of the CDR3 is 15 residues. V was pared by 3 bases and J by 3 bases, with 14 bases between. Germline-derived CDR1 and CDR2 are MDHEN and SYDVKM. The CDR3 here is CASSLWGVGDTEAFF. The CDR3 DNA reads as TGTGCCAGCAGTTTGTGGGGGGTTGGGGACACTGAAGCTTTCTTT.

J is TRBJ2-2 and V is TRBV4-3, with TRBD2 identical over 13 bases. V was pared by 2 bases and J by 1 base, with 10 bases of the junction left unmatched. The CDR3 contains 20 residues. In germline, CDR1 is LGHNA, CDR2 YSLEER. The CDR3 bases are TGCGCCAGCAGCCAAAAAGGACTAGCGGGGGTAAAATTGAACACCGGGGAGCTGTTTTTT. Amino acid sequence: CASSQKGLAGVKLNTGELFF.

The chain is built from TRBV5-4 and TRBJ2-5, with 8 bases that match TRBD1. V lost 4 bases and J lost 5; bases outside the gene matches: 10. The CDR3 is 15 amino acids. Germline assignment: CDR1 SGHNT and CDR2 YYREEE (reference sequence). In DNA, the CDR3 is TGTGCCAGCAGCGAATTTCCAGGGGGCGCGGAGACCCAGTACTTC. It translates to CASSEFPGGAETQYF.

J is TRBJ2-7 and V is TRBV5-1; D gene uncertain. Trimming pared 1 base from V and 5 bases from J, leaving 7 bases between. This CDR3 contains 12 residues. The V gene's germline CDR1 is SGHRS and CDR2 YFSETQ. The CDR3 sequence is CASSLSRDEQYF. DNA of the CDR3: TGCGCCAGCAGCTTGAGTCGGGACGAGCAGTACTTC. Filled out from reference TRBV5-1 and TRBJ2-7, the complete variable domain reads KAGVTQTPRYLIKTRGQQVTLSCSPISGHRSVSWYQQTPGQGLQFLFEYFSETQRNKGNFPGRFSGRQFSNSRSEMNVSTLELGDSALYLCASSLSRDEQYFGPGTRLTVT.

Comment on this clone: This CDR3 is also generated by other DNA sequences in the sample. This chain connects TRBV5-1 to TRBJ1-1, with 9 bases that match TRBD1. In germline, CDR1 is SGHRS, CDR2 YFSETQ. This CDR3 comprises 15 residues. V trimming: 8 bases; J trimming: 6 bases; junction bases outside the gene matches: 14. DNA of the CDR3: TGCGCCAGTAGCGTCGGGACAGGGCAGAAACCTGAAGCTTTCTTT. Amino acids: CASSVGTGQKPEAFF.

The rearrangement joins TRBV6-1 to TRBJ2-4; perhaps TRBD2 as D (7 bases). This CDR3 is 14 amino acids long. Deletions cut 4 bases from V and 8 bases from J, with 15 bases between. CDR1 is MNHNS and CDR2 is SASEGT in the germline V gene. This CDR3 reads CASSAVRGADIQYF. CDR3 nucleotide sequence: TGTGCCAGCAGTGCAGTTCGGGGGGCCGACATTCAGTACTTC.

The chain joins TRBV5-6 to TRBJ2-7, with D possibly TRBD1 on 5 matching bases. Germline lookup yields CDR1 SGHDT and CDR2 YYEEEE. Trimming left V 0 bases short and J 2 bases short, with 9 bases between. This CDR3 region has 14 residues. The CDR3 loop is CASSLGQGPYEQYF. For the CDR3, the DNA is TGTGCCAGCAGCTTGGGGCAGGGCCCCTACGAGCAGTACTTC. The full variable domain, in which reference TRBV5-6 and TRBJ2-7 provide the parts outside the CDR3, is DAGVTQSPTHLIKTRGQQVTLRCSPKSGHDTVSWYQQALGQGPQFIFQYYEEEERQRGNFPDRFSGHQFPNYSSELNVNALLLGDSALYLCASSLGQGPYEQYFGPGTRLTVT.

V is TRBV6-5 and J is TRBJ1-5, with no clear D. Germline loops: CDR1 MNHEY, CDR2 SVGAGI. The CDR3 totals 13 residues. Trimming cost V 5 bases and J 4 bases, with 9 bases left between them. CDR3 sequence: CASSNIINQPQHF. CDR3 sequence (DNA): TGTGCCAGCAGTAACATTATAAATCAGCCCCAGCATTTT.

The chain links TRBV4-3 to TRBJ1-1, with D unresolved. Between the trimmed V and J ends, which lost 0 bases and 6 bases, there was a span of 11 bases. CDR1 and CDR2 (germline): LGHNA, YSLEER. This CDR3 is 14 amino acids long. CDR3 nucleotides: TGCGCCAGCAGCCAAGAAGAGGTCGGATCTGAAGCTTTCTTT. Translated: CASSQEEVGSEAFF.

This chain joins TRBV7-2 and TRBJ2-1, with 12 bases identical to TRBD1. V was pared by 4 bases and J by 8 bases, with 9 bases of the junction left unmatched. Germline V gene lookup returns CDR1 SGHTA and CDR2 FQGNSA. The CDR3 has 16 amino acids. CDR3 in amino acids: CASSSSPGQGADEQFF. The DNA of the CDR3 is TGTGCCAGCAGCTCATCACCGGGACAGGGGGCCGATGAGCAGTTCTTC.

This chain's CDR3 is CASSSQDSNSPLHF. The CDR3 region has the DNA TGTGCCAGCAGTTCACAGGACAGTAATTCACCCCTCCACTTT. The chain links TRBV6-5 to TRBJ1-6; TRBD1 is a possible D gene (6 bases). The germline V and J ends were trimmed by 4 bases and 6 bases, with 10 bases remaining between them. Looked up from germline, CDR1 is MNHEY and CDR2 is SVGAGI. The CDR3 totals 14 residues.

The chain uses TRBV4-3 and TRBJ2-1; the match to TRBD1 covers 9 bases. Germline V gene sequence: CDR1 LGHNA, CDR2 YSLEER. The CDR3 spans 17 residues. The junction had 6 bases not matched to a gene; V was cut back by 0 bases and J by 3 bases. The CDR3 loop reads CASSQDKGTGFYNEQFF. The CDR3 DNA reads as TGCGCCAGCAGCCAAGATAAGGGGACAGGGTTCTACAATGAGCAGTTCTTC.

This clone appeared a single time. The CDR3 DNA is TGCGCCAGCAGCTTGGTTCCACCGGATTCACCCCTCCACTTT. This codes for CASSLVPPDSPLHF. The chain joins TRBV5-1 to TRBJ1-6, with D unresolved. This CDR3 is built from 14 residues. CDR1 is SGHRS, CDR2 YFSETQ, per germline. Trimming removed 0 bases at V and 8 bases at J, with 9 bases between.

V usage is TRBV5-3 and J usage is TRBJ2-5, with TRBD2 matching 7 bases. TRBV5-3 is classed as an ORF, of uncertain function. With V trimmed by 3 bases and J by 2 bases, 13 bases remained unmatched. The CDR3 sequence is 17 residues long. The CDR3, as DNA: TGTGCCAGAAGCTCTACGCCGGGGACTACCACTCAAGAGACCCAGTACTTC. Translated, it gives CARSSTPGTTTQETQYF.

The gene calls are TRBV28 and TRBJ2-3; 8 bases fit TRBD2. The germline gives CDR1 MDHEN, CDR2 SYDVKM. Germline trimming cut 2 bases from V and 2 bases from J; bases unmatched to any gene: 3. This CDR3 spans 15 amino acids. The CDR3 region has the DNA TGTGCCAGCAGTTTAGGTAGCGGGGCCACAGATACGCAGTATTTT. Encoded protein: CASSLGSGATDTQYF.